The text below deals with one T cell receptor (beta chain). Its antigen is as yet unknown. The CDR3 totals 12 residues. Trimming shortened V by 7 bases and J by 4 bases, and 11 bases separated the two germline ends. Per germline, CDR1 SEHNR and CDR2 FQNEAQ (reference sequence). This sample is drawn from a study of CD8+ T cells in alopecia areata. Sequencing templates came from extracted RNA that was reverse transcribed into cDNA. Repertoires were generated with immunoSEQ multiplex PCR, while TCRdb's copy carries only in-frame clones and drops some. The sample consists of some 200,000 clones, just over 55% of them appearing once. Study conclusions and caveats: With patients, TCR sharing proved less clear than in mice, a difference possibly related to HLA.

The chain recombines TRBV7-9 with TRBJ2-7; D remains unclear. The sequence was collected from a human donor in good health. The source material was CD8+ T cells sorted from blood. The CDR3 DNA follows: TGTGCCAGCACCCAAGGACGTTACGAGCAGTACTTC. Its translation is CASTQGRYEQYF. Full variable domain (remainder filled in from reference TRBV7-9 and TRBJ2-7): DTGVSQNPRHKITKRGQNVTFRCDPISEHNRLYWYRQTLGQGPEFLTYFQNEAQLEKSRLLSDRFSAERPKGSFSTLEIQRTEQGDSAMYLCASTQGRYEQYFGPGTRLTVT.